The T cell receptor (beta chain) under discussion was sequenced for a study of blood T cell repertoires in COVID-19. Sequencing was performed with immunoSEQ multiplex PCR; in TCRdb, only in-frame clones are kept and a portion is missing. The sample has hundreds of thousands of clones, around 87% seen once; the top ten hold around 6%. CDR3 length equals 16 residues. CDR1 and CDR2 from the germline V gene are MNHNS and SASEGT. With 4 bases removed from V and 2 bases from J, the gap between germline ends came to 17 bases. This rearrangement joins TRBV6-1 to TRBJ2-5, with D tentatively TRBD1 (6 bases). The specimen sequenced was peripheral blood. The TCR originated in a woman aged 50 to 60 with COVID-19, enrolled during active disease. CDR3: CASSGGQGRGQETQYF. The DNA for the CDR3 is TGTGCCAGCAGTGGGGGGCAGGGGAGAGGGCAAGAGACCCAGTACTTC.